These T cell receptor beta chains were read from a single sample in a study of blood T cells in healthy people across ages. Each CDR3 protein is one row after TCRdb ran MiXCR on the 5' RACE reads. The sample lists 1.5 million to 2 million distinct CDR3 sequences, roughly 32% occurring once. Specimen: blood. These receptors were taken from a woman between 25 and 40 years old in good health. Each CDR3 is given with its conserved first and last residue. A D gene is named only where the DNA matches it firmly. A row's size may be missing; if present it is once, few, many or a size class.

D: -
V: TRBV6-5
J: TRBJ1-2
size: -
DNA: TGTGCCAGCAGTTACGGGCCTAACTGTGGCTACACCTTC
CDR3: CASSYGPNCGYTF

D: TRBD1
V: TRBV20-1
J: TRBJ1-5
size: once
DNA: TGCAGTGCTAGCGACAGGGTGGTACAGCCCCAGCATTTT
CDR3: CSASDRVVQPQHF

D: -
V: TRBV10-3
J: TRBJ2-1
size: few
DNA: TGTGCCATCGGGGCTGGGGTGGTCGAGCAGTTCTTC
CDR3: CAIGAGVVEQFF

D: -
V: TRBV20-1
J: TRBJ1-1
size: -
DNA: TGCAGTGCTAGAGAGTTCTCTGAAGCTTTCTTT
CDR3: CSAREFSEAFF

D: TRBD2
V: TRBV25-1
J: TRBJ2-3
size: -
DNA: TGTGCCAGCAGTGATTTGACTAGCGGGTCAGATACGCAGTATTTT
CDR3: CASSDLTSGSDTQYF

D: TRBD2
V: TRBV9
J: TRBJ2-1
size: -
DNA: TGTGCCAGCAGCCCCGGACTAGCGGGTAAGAACTCCTACAATGAGCAGTTCTTC
CDR3: CASSPGLAGKNSYNEQFF

D: -
V: TRBV5-1
J: TRBJ2-3
size: few
DNA: TGCGCCAGCAGCCCCCGGTCGTCTACCTCTAGCACAGATACGCAGTATTTT
CDR3: CASSPRSSTSSTDTQYF

D: TRBD1
V: TRBV20-1
J: TRBJ2-1
size: many
DNA: TGCAGTGCTAGGGAGACAGGGCAGTCCTACAATGAGCAGTTCTTC
CDR3: CSARETGQSYNEQFF

D: -
V: TRBV20-1
J: TRBJ2-2
size: few
DNA: TGCAGTGCGGCGAGAAGTGCGAACACCGGGGAGCTGTTTTTT
CDR3: CSAARSANTGELFF

D: TRBD2
V: TRBV5-1
J: TRBJ2-5
size: -
DNA: TGCGCCAGCAGGCAAGCGGGGGACCCCCAAGAGACCCAGTACTTC
CDR3: CASRQAGDPQETQYF

D: -
V: TRBV10-3
J: TRBJ2-1
size: many
DNA: TGTGCCATCAGTGTAGGGGATGAGCAGTTCTTC
CDR3: CAISVGDEQFF

D: -
V: TRBV3-1
J: TRBJ1-2
size: -
DNA: TGTGCCAGCAGCCAAATGGGAGTAGGGTCGTTAGCTAACTATGGCTACACCTTC
CDR3: CASSQMGVGSLANYGYTF

D: -
V: TRBV21-1
J: TRBJ1-5
size: -
DNA: TGTGCCAGCAGCAAAGTCATCAGGGATAGCAATCAGCCCCAGCATTTT
CDR3: CASSKVIRDSNQPQHF

D: -
V: TRBV24-1
J: TRBJ1-3
size: few
DNA: TGTGCCACCAGTGATTTTAATGGAAACACCATATATTTT
CDR3: CATSDFNGNTIYF

D: -
V: TRBV20-1
J: TRBJ2-1
size: -
DNA: TGCAGTGCTCCCACGGGCTGGGACTCGTCCTACAATGAGCAGTTCTTC
CDR3: CSAPTGWDSSYNEQFF

D: TRBD1
V: TRBV6-1
J: TRBJ1-2
size: -
DNA: TGTGCCAGCAGTGAATCGGCAGGGGGGAACTATGGCTACACCTTC
CDR3: CASSESAGGNYGYTF

D: -
V: TRBV5-1
J: TRBJ2-3
size: -
DNA: TGCGCCAGCAGCGATGCCCTCAGCACAGATACGCAGTATTTT
CDR3: CASSDALSTDTQYF

D: TRBD2
V: TRBV9
J: TRBJ2-5
size: -
DNA: TGTGCCAGCAGCGCGACCAGAACGGGCTTCGGGGGGGCTGCGGAGACCCAGTACTTC
CDR3: CASSATRTGFGGAAETQYF

D: TRBD1
V: TRBV29-1
J: TRBJ2-7
size: -
DNA: TGCAGCGGAACTACAGGGGAGATCTCTGAGCAGTACTTC
CDR3: CSGTTGEISEQYF

D: TRBD2
V: TRBV20-1
J: TRBJ2-1
size: -
DNA: TGCAGTGCTAGAGCCGGCTCGCGGGAGGGCTCCTACAATGAGCAGTTCTTC
CDR3: CSARAGSREGSYNEQFF

D: TRBD1
V: TRBV10-3
J: TRBJ1-2
size: -
DNA: TGTGCCATCACCGGGACAGGGGTGGCTGGCTACACCTTC
CDR3: CAITGTGVAGYTF

D: -
V: TRBV24-1
J: TRBJ2-7
size: -
DNA: TGTGCCACTACTTGGAGGGAATCCTACGAGCAGTACTTC
CDR3: CATTWRESYEQYF

D: -
V: TRBV7-2
J: TRBJ2-7
size: few
DNA: TGTGCCAGCAGCCCAGTCGCACACTACGAGCAGTACTTC
CDR3: CASSPVAHYEQYF

D: -
V: TRBV20-1
J: TRBJ1-4
size: -
DNA: TGCAGTGCTAGCGGGGGTTGGGAAAAACGGTTTTTT
CDR3: CSASGGWEKRFF

D: TRBD1
V: TRBV2
J: TRBJ1-5
size: -
DNA: TGTGCCAGCAGTCCTGACAGGGATTATAGCAATCAGCCCCAGCATTTT
CDR3: CASSPDRDYSNQPQHF

D: TRBD2
V: TRBV29-1
J: TRBJ2-7
size: many
DNA: TGCAGCGTCAAGCGGGAGCCCTCCTACGAGCAGTACTTC
CDR3: CSVKREPSYEQYF

D: TRBD1
V: TRBV18
J: TRBJ1-1
size: -
DNA: TGTGCCAGCTCACCACCGACCGGGACAGGGCCCACTGAAGCTTTCTTT
CDR3: CASSPPTGTGPTEAFF

D: TRBD2
V: TRBV28
J: TRBJ2-5
size: once
DNA: TGTGCCAGCAGTTTTCGGGGTCTAGCGGCCCAAGAGACCCAGTACTTC
CDR3: CASSFRGLAAQETQYF

D: -
V: TRBV7-9
J: TRBJ1-6
size: -
DNA: TGTGCCAGCAGCTTTGGGGGGGCGCTTGCTAATTCACCCCTCCACTTT
CDR3: CASSFGGALANSPLHF

D: -
V: TRBV10-3
J: TRBJ1-2
size: -
DNA: TGTGCCATCAGTGAAGACTATGGCCACACCTTC
CDR3: CAISEDYGHTF

D: TRBD1
V: TRBV12-3/TRBV12-4
J: TRBJ2-7
size: many
DNA: TGTGCCAGCACCAATGGTCCCACAGGGGGCCCCTACGAGCAGTACTTC
CDR3: CASTNGPTGGPYEQYF

D: -
V: TRBV6-1
J: TRBJ1-1
size: -
DNA: TGTGCCAGCAGTGAAAGTGAAGTCCTATCGAGGACTGAAGCTTTCTTT
CDR3: CASSESEVLSRTEAFF

D: TRBD1
V: TRBV27
J: TRBJ2-7
size: few
DNA: TGTGCCAGCAGCCGAAAACAAGGACAGGGGGCCAACGAGCAGTACTTC
CDR3: CASSRKQGQGANEQYF

D: -
V: TRBV5-1
J: TRBJ1-5
size: few
DNA: TGCGCCAGCAGCTTGGAATGGGGCGGCAATCAGCCCCAGCATTTT
CDR3: CASSLEWGGNQPQHF

D: -
V: TRBV3-1
J: TRBJ2-1
size: -
DNA: TGTGCCAGCAGCCAAGACAGGGTGGGGTCCTACGAGCAGTTCTTC
CDR3: CASSQDRVGSYEQFF

D: -
V: TRBV3-1
J: TRBJ2-1
size: -
DNA: TGTGCCAGCTCGCAAACTGGGGGCCTGGGCCTCGATGAGCAGTTCTTC
CDR3: CASSQTGGLGLDEQFF

D: TRBD1
V: TRBV4-2
J: TRBJ2-1
size: -
DNA: TGTGCCAGCAGCCAAGAGGCATTACAGGGGGCCTACAATGAGCAGTTCTTC
CDR3: CASSQEALQGAYNEQFF

D: -
V: TRBV5-1
J: TRBJ2-7
size: -
DNA: TGCGCCAGCAGCCCCGAGTCGGTTGACGAGCAGTACTTC
CDR3: CASSPESVDEQYF

D: -
V: TRBV6-1
J: TRBJ2-7
size: few
DNA: TGTGCCAGCAGCAAAGGATGGACCCCCTACGAGCAGTACTTC
CDR3: CASSKGWTPYEQYF

D: TRBD2
V: TRBV20-1
J: TRBJ2-1
size: few
DNA: TGCAGTGCAATACTAGCGGGAGCTACTTACAATGAGCAGTTCTTC
CDR3: CSAILAGATYNEQFF

D: -
V: TRBV2
J: TRBJ2-7
size: -
DNA: TGTGCCAGCAGTGCTCAGCGACAGTACGAGCAGTACTTC
CDR3: CASSAQRQYEQYF

D: -
V: TRBV20-1
J: TRBJ2-1
size: many
DNA: TGCAGTGCTAGGGCCCCTTCCAGCGCGAATGAGCAGTTCTTC
CDR3: CSARAPSSANEQFF

D: -
V: TRBV4-1
J: TRBJ2-7
size: few
DNA: TGCGCCAGCAGTACGCAGGACAGTACCTACGAGCAGTACTTC
CDR3: CASSTQDSTYEQYF

D: -
V: TRBV10-1
J: TRBJ2-7
size: few
DNA: TGCGCCAGCAGAACCGGGTTGATCTCCTACGAGCAGTACTTC
CDR3: CASRTGLISYEQYF

D: TRBD2
V: TRBV4-1
J: TRBJ2-5
size: -
DNA: TGCGCCAGCAGCCAAGTGGGGGATAGCGGGGGGGAGCAGTACTTC
CDR3: CASSQVGDSGGEQYF

D: -
V: TRBV28
J: TRBJ2-7
size: few
DNA: TGTGCCAGCAGTTTGGGGCTAGACCTCTACGAGCAGTACTTC
CDR3: CASSLGLDLYEQYF

D: TRBD2
V: TRBV5-1
J: TRBJ2-5
size: -
DNA: TGCGCCAGGGGAGCGGGGGGGAAAGAGACCCAGTACTTC
CDR3: CARGAGGKETQYF

D: -
V: TRBV27
J: TRBJ1-1
size: few
DNA: TGTGCCAGCAGTTTTTCAGGAGGATACACTGAAGCTTTCTTT
CDR3: CASSFSGGYTEAFF

D: -
V: TRBV14
J: TRBJ1-2
size: -
DNA: TGTGCCAGCAGCCTTCGTCGAAGTGGCTACACCTTC
CDR3: CASSLRRSGYTF

D: TRBD1
V: TRBV18
J: TRBJ1-2
size: -
DNA: TGTGCCGGTGCAGGACAGGGGAAGGATGGCTACACCTTC
CDR3: CAGAGQGKDGYTF